The 13 T cell receptor beta chains in this list originate from one sample, sequenced in a study of shared clonotypes between healthy human individuals. The data were produced by immunoSEQ multiplex PCR, yet TCRdb's version contains in-frame clones alone and is incomplete. Altogether approximately 2,200,000 clones are present, about 93% being singletons, with the ten largest covering roughly 1.8%. The naive CD8 subset, CD45RO-negative cells positively selected for CCR7, excluded terminally differentiated effector memory CD45RA+ cells. Sequencing used naive CD8+ T cells from PBMCs. The source is a man between 18 and 35 years old in good health. Some clones in this sample may be carry-over from other donors' samples.

The chain is built from TRBV30 and TRBJ2-6; TRBD1 aligns across 9 bases. The germline V gene has CDR1 GTSNPN and CDR2 SVGIG (reference sequence). The CDR3 sequence is 17 residues long. Unmatched junction bases numbered 10, after V lost 7 bases and J lost 0 bases. CDR3 region: CAFPPDRGISGANVLTF. The CDR3 nucleotides are TGTGCCTTCCCCCCGGACAGGGGCATCTCTGGGGCCAACGTCCTGACTTTC.

This chain links TRBV5-4 with TRBJ2-6; 9 nucleotides line up with TRBD1. With V trimmed by 5 bases and J by 3 bases, 12 bases remained unmatched. Germline CDR1 and CDR2: SGHNT and YYREEE (reference sequence). The CDR3 sequence is 18 residues long. This CDR3 is CASRFGTGGRSGANVLTF. DNA for the CDR3: TGTGCCAGCAGATTTGGTACAGGGGGCAGGAGTGGGGCCAACGTCCTGACTTTC.

The chain recombines TRBV10-3 with TRBJ2-1; D not resolved. Between the trimmed V and J ends, which lost 0 bases and 3 bases, there was a span of 12 bases. The V gene's germline CDR1 is ENHRY and CDR2 SYGVKD. This CDR3 has 16 amino acids. This CDR3 reads CAISESGGAVYNEQFF. The DNA for the CDR3 is TGTGCCATCAGTGAGTCTGGCGGAGCAGTCTACAATGAGCAGTTCTTC.

The chain recombines TRBV30 with TRBJ2-7; no reliable D call. The CDR3 length is 14 residues. Trimming removed 5 bases from V and 2 bases from J, with 16 bases in between. Germline V gene data show CDR1 as GTSNPN and CDR2 as SVGIG (reference sequence). The CDR3 is CAWDTTDGPYEQYF. The CDR3 DNA follows: TGTGCCTGGGACACGACGGACGGCCCCTACGAGCAGTACTTC.

A remark on this clone: Other DNA sequences in this sample translate to the same CDR3. The chain couples TRBV27 to TRBJ2-1; D gene uncertain. Between the trimmed V and J ends, which lost 3 bases and 4 bases, there was a span of 7 bases. The CDR3 length is 13 residues. CDR1 and CDR2 (germline): MNHEY, SMNVEV (reference sequence). CDR3 in DNA: TGTGCCAGCAGTTTGTCCCGGTACAATGAGCAGTTCTTC. It specifies CASSLSRYNEQFF.

The rearrangement uses TRBV4-2 and TRBJ2-1, with unresolved D. CDR3 length: 15 amino acids. The germline V gene encodes CDR1 LGHNA and CDR2 YNFKEQ. V shed 8 bases and J shed 2 bases, with 16 bases lying between them. The chain's CDR3 is CASALGVAAYNEQFF. In DNA, the CDR3 is TGTGCCAGCGCCCTTGGGGTTGCGGCCTACAATGAGCAGTTCTTC.

This clone was seen once. The chain joins TRBV27 to TRBJ1-1; 7 bases are shared with TRBD1. The V gene's germline CDR1 is MNHEY and CDR2 SMNVEV (reference sequence). This CDR3 contains 14 residues. After removal of 5 bases from V and 3 bases from J, the junction contained 6 bases not matched to a gene. This CDR3 is CASSGGGAYTEAFF. The CDR3 coding sequence is TGTGCCAGCAGTGGAGGGGGCGCATACACTGAAGCTTTCTTT.

The V and J genes are TRBV29-1 and TRBJ1-3, with D unclear. The ends were cut back, 7 bases at V and 3 bases at J, with 13 bases in the middle. From germline, CDR1 is SQVTM and CDR2 ANQGSEA. There are 13 residues in the CDR3. The DNA for the CDR3 is TGCAGCGCCGAAACTGGGGATGGAAACACCATATATTTT. Its protein is CSAETGDGNTIYF.

The chain carries TRBV6-6 and TRBJ1-1, with a tentative D call TRBD1 (5 bases). Trimming left V 6 bases short and J 0 bases short, with 14 bases between. Per the germline V gene, CDR1 is MNHNY and CDR2 is SVGAGI (reference sequence). There are 15 residues in the CDR3. CDR3 nucleotide sequence: TGTGCCAGCAGCCCAGGGAGTTATATGAACACTGAAGCTTTCTTT. It translates to CASSPGSYMNTEAFF.

V gene TRBV2 combines with J gene TRBJ2-7; D not certain. Germline V gene data show CDR1 as SNHLY and CDR2 as FYNNEI. CDR3 length equals 13 residues. The V and J ends lost 4 bases and 0 bases respectively, with 7 bases between them. The chain's CDR3 is CASSAPLSYEQYF. For the CDR3, the DNA is TGTGCCAGCAGTGCCCCTCTCTCCTACGAGCAGTACTTC.

V usage is TRBV9 and J usage is TRBJ1-4; tentatively, D is TRBD1 (5 bases). The V gene lost 3 bases and the J gene lost 4 bases, with 13 bases spanning the gap. CDR3 length: 15 amino acids. CDR1 and CDR2 from the germline V gene are SGDLS and YYNGEE. The CDR3 reads CASSATGTGNEKLFF. The CDR3 DNA sequence: TGTGCCAGCAGCGCCACCGGGACGGGTAATGAAAAACTGTTTTTT.

J is TRBJ1-5 and V is TRBV27, with no clear D. The CDR3 is made up of 15 amino acids. CDR1 MNHEY and CDR2 SMNVEV come from the germline V gene (reference sequence). V lost 3 bases, J lost 0 bases, and 9 bases lay in between. The CDR3 region is CASSFQYFSNQPQHF. The CDR3 DNA is TGTGCCAGCAGTTTTCAGTACTTTAGCAATCAGCCCCAGCATTTT.

This chain connects TRBV27 to TRBJ1-2; 7 bases line up with TRBD1. In germline, CDR1 is MNHEY, CDR2 SMNVEV (reference sequence). After removal of 4 bases from V and 5 bases from J, the junction contained 10 bases not matched to a gene. The CDR3 extends over 15 amino acids. In DNA, the CDR3 is TGTGCCAGCAGTTCAATTTTCGGACAGGTTTATGGCTACACCTTC. Translation gives CASSSIFGQVYGYTF.